The TCR beta chain under discussion was sequenced for a study of blood T cell repertoires in COVID-19. The V gene lost 1 base and the J gene lost 2 bases, with 6 bases spanning the gap. Per germline, CDR1 GTSNPN and CDR2 SVGIG (reference sequence). CDR3 length: 13 amino acids. Sequenced by immunoSEQ multiplex PCR; TCRdb stores in-frame clones only, minus some. The sample gives 250,000 to 300,000 clones, less than 90% of which show up once; over 10% is in the top ten. This sequence joins TRBV30 and TRBJ1-3, with D uncertain. This TCR was sampled from a woman in her seventies with COVID-19, enrolled during active disease. Sequencing used peripheral blood. The CDR3 loop is CAWSAGTGNTIYF. In nucleotides, the CDR3 is TGTGCCTGGAGTGCGGGGACTGGAAACACCATATATTTT.